Listed here are 32 T cell receptor beta chains from one sample, sequenced in a study of blood T cell repertoires in COVID-19. Generated by immunoSEQ multiplex PCR, the TCRdb table keeps only in-frame clones and is missing some. The profile shows about 120,000 clones, roughly 89% of them singletons. The sequenced material came from peripheral blood. The receptors here all came from a man aged 40-49 years with acute or convalescent COVID-19.

This rearrangement joins TRBV12-5 to TRBJ1-2; no clear D gene. V was shortened by 1 base and J by 3 bases, with 6 bases between the two germline ends. The length of the CDR3 is 13 residues. CDR1 and CDR2 (germline): LGHNT, FRNRAP. The CDR3 protein is CASGLDSHYGYTF. CDR3 nucleotide sequence: TGTGCTAGTGGTTTGGACAGCCACTATGGCTACACCTTC.

The chain joins TRBV5-6 to TRBJ1-1, with a weak D call TRBD1 (5 bases). V was trimmed by 0 bases and J by 5 bases, leaving 8 bases between them. The CDR3 has 13 amino acids. Germline CDR1 is SGHDT and CDR2 is YYEEEE. The CDR3 DNA reads TGTGCCAGCAGCTTGGAGGGGTGGACTGAAGCTTTCTTT. Translation: CASSLEGWTEAFF.

This clone was seen a single time. This chain connects TRBV7-9 to TRBJ1-5; D is perhaps TRBD1 (6 bases). The germline V gene has CDR1 SEHNR and CDR2 FQNEAQ (reference sequence). V shed 5 bases and J shed 0 bases, with 17 bases lying between them. This CDR3 is 17 amino acids long. The CDR3, as DNA: TGTGCCAGCAGCCCAACCGGGACAAGTAATAGCAATCAGCCCCAGCATTTT. It yields the protein CASSPTGTSNSNQPQHF.

As to this clone: The junction differs from germline at one of its ends, possibly a read error. The chain carries TRBV4-3 and TRBJ2-1; D is perhaps TRBD1 (6 bases). CDR3 length equals 14 residues. Germline CDR1 and CDR2: LGHNA and YSLEER. This chain's CDR3 is CASSQFNRSGERFF. DNA for the CDR3: TGCGCCAGCAGCCAATTTAACCGTTCAGGGGAGCGGTTCTTC.

The chain carries TRBV5-1 and TRBJ2-1, with TRBD1 identical over 8 bases. The CDR3 loop spans 15 amino acids. The V gene end was trimmed by 5 bases and the J gene end by 0 bases; junction bases not matched to a gene: 4. Germline CDR1 reads SGHRS; CDR2 reads YFSETQ. The CDR3 sequence: CASRTGTGSYNEQFF. The CDR3 DNA follows: TGCGCCAGCAGGACCGGGACAGGCTCCTACAATGAGCAGTTCTTC.

This clone was counted once. The chain uses TRBV15 and TRBJ1-5; the D is unclear. The CDR3 spans 14 residues. CDR1 is LNHNV, CDR2 YYDKDF, per germline (reference sequence). The ends were cut back, 0 bases at V and 2 bases at J, with 5 bases in the middle. CDR3 residues: CATSREGGNQPQHF. CDR3 nucleotides: TGTGCCACCAGCAGAGAAGGAGGCAATCAGCCCCAGCATTTT. Drawing the rest from reference TRBV15 and TRBJ1-5, the complete variable domain is DAMVIQNPRYQVTQFGKPVTLSCSQTLNHNVMYWYQQKSSQAPKLLFHYYDKDFNNEADTPDNFQSRRPNTSFCFLDIRSPGLGDTAMYLCATSREGGNQPQHFGDGTRLSIL.

The chain couples TRBV2 to TRBJ2-2, with TRBD2 matching 8 bases. Unmatched junction bases numbered 5, after V lost 2 bases and J lost 3 bases. The V gene's germline CDR1 is SNHLY and CDR2 FYNNEI. This CDR3 is built from 16 residues. CDR3 sequence reads: CASSESGGAYTGELFF. CDR3 nucleotides: TGTGCCAGCAGTGAATCGGGGGGGGCGTACACCGGGGAGCTGTTTTTT.

The V and J genes are TRBV18 and TRBJ2-7, with D hard to call. V lost 6 bases and J 3 bases, leaving 9 bases between the germline ends. Looked up from germline, CDR1 is KGHSH and CDR2 is LQKENI. This CDR3 has 12 amino acids. CDR3 in DNA: TGTGCCAGCTCTACCACGGGCTACGAGCAGTACTTC. Protein sequence: CASSTTGYEQYF.

This chain links TRBV18 with TRBJ1-2; D may be TRBD1 (6 bases). V was trimmed by 4 bases and J by 2 bases, leaving 11 bases between them. Germline values: CDR1 KGHSH, CDR2 LQKENI. This CDR3 spans 14 amino acids. For the CDR3, the DNA is TGTGCCAGCTCACGGATCGGGACAAACTATGGCTACACCTTC. Translation: CASSRIGTNYGYTF.

This chain uses TRBV2 with TRBJ2-1, with 7 bases aligning to TRBD1. The CDR3 has 13 amino acids. The germline CDR1 and CDR2 sequences are SNHLY and FYNNEI. With 8 bases clipped from V and 7 bases from J, the junction kept 8 bases outside the gene matches. CDR3 sequence (DNA): TGTGCCAGCCGAAGACAGGGTCGGAATGAGCAGTTCTTC. Protein sequence: CASRRQGRNEQFF.

V usage is TRBV12-3 or TRBV12-4 and J usage is TRBJ1-3; D possibly corresponds to TRBD1 (5 bases). This CDR3 contains 11 residues. V lost 6 bases, J lost 7 bases, and 7 bases lay in between. CDR3 sequence (DNA): TGTGCCAGCAGCCAGGGTAACACCATATATTTT. Amino acids: CASSQGNTIYF.

The chain employs TRBV2 and TRBJ2-1, with D perhaps TRBD2 (6 bases). The CDR3 runs 14 residues. CDR1 and CDR2 from the germline V gene are SNHLY and FYNNEI. V was cut by 7 bases and J by 3 bases, with 13 bases left in between. The CDR3 DNA reads TGTGCCAGCATGGCGCGGGGATTCTACAATGAGCAGTTCTTC. It encodes CASMARGFYNEQFF.

The chain employs TRBV7-2 and TRBJ1-2; no clear D gene. Germline CDR1 is SGHTA and CDR2 is FQGNSA. The CDR3 length is 13 residues. The V end lost 5 bases, the J end lost 8 bases, and 15 bases lay between the germline ends. The CDR3 nucleotides read TGTGCCAGCAGCCACTCGGAGCTTCGAGGCTACACCTTC. Translation: CASSHSELRGYTF.

The genes are TRBV19 and TRBJ2-7, with 9 bases lining up with TRBD1. Trimming at V came to 3 bases and at J to 8 bases, leaving 5 bases not matched to a gene. This CDR3 spans 13 amino acids. Germline values: CDR1 LNHDA, CDR2 SQIVND (reference sequence). CDR3 nucleotides: TGTGCCAGTAGTATCACAGGGGGCGGTCAGCAGTACTTC. Translation gives CASSITGGGQQYF.

V gene TRBV6-5 combines with J gene TRBJ1-6; unclear D gene. Trimming removed 6 bases at V and 9 bases at J, with 12 bases between. There are 13 residues in the CDR3. The germline gives CDR1 MNHEY, CDR2 SVGAGI. CDR3 nucleotides: TGTGCCAGCAGGCGAAGTGAGGCTTCACCCCTCCACTTT. It codes for CASRRSEASPLHF.

This chain links TRBV7-2 with TRBJ1-6; the match to TRBD1 covers 7 bases. V shed 6 bases and J 6 bases; nucleotides not matched to a gene: 11. The germline CDR1 and CDR2 sequences are SGHTA and FQGNSA. This CDR3 spans 16 amino acids. The CDR3 sequence: CASSQHTGAPNSPLHF. As DNA, the CDR3 is TGTGCCAGCAGTCAGCATACAGGGGCGCCTAATTCACCCCTCCACTTT. Looking up the rest from reference TRBV7-2 and TRBJ1-6 gives the full variable domain: GAGVSQSPSNKVTEKGKDVELRCDPISGHTALYWYRQSLGQGLEFLIYFQGNSAPDKSGLPSDRFSAERTGGSVSTLTIQRTQQEDSAVYLCASSQHTGAPNSPLHFGNGTRLTVT.

V gene TRBV6-6 combines with J gene TRBJ2-5, with a tentative D call TRBD1 (5 bases). The CDR3 is 14 amino acids. Looked up from germline, CDR1 is MNHNY and CDR2 is SVGAGI (reference sequence). V lost 5 bases and J 4 bases, leaving 14 bases between the germline ends. CDR3 protein: CASSPRGAGETQYF. In nucleotides, the CDR3 is TGTGCCAGCAGTCCCCGTGGGGCCGGAGAGACCCAGTACTTC.

This clone was recorded a few times. This chain connects TRBV5-6 to TRBJ2-7; D possibly corresponds to TRBD1 (6 bases). This CDR3 comprises 15 residues. Trimming removed 0 bases from V and 0 bases from J, with 10 bases in between. CDR1 and CDR2 from the germline V gene are SGHDT and YYEEEE. CDR3 in amino acids: CASSLGQGFSYEQYF. The CDR3 nucleotides are TGTGCCAGCAGCTTGGGGCAGGGGTTCTCCTACGAGCAGTACTTC. Together with reference TRBV5-6 and TRBJ2-7, the CDR3 gives the full variable domain: DAGVTQSPTHLIKTRGQQVTLRCSPKSGHDTVSWYQQALGQGPQFIFQYYEEEERQRGNFPDRFSGHQFPNYSSELNVNALLLGDSALYLCASSLGQGFSYEQYFGPGTRLTVT.

This chain connects TRBV19 to TRBJ1-1; TRBD1 matches at 9 bases. Trimming at V came to 3 bases and at J to 7 bases, leaving 3 bases not matched to a gene. The V gene's germline CDR1 is LNHDA and CDR2 SQIVND (reference sequence). The CDR3 has 13 residues. CDR3 sequence: CASSMGQGDEAFF. The CDR3 DNA is TGTGCCAGTAGTATGGGACAGGGCGATGAAGCTTTCTTT.

This clone was observed a handful of times. The chain has TRBV7-9 and TRBJ1-1, with a possible D match to TRBD1 (5 bases). The V end was cut by 0 bases, the J end by 1 base, with 9 bases between. The CDR3 spans 15 residues. Germline V gene lookup returns CDR1 SEHNR and CDR2 FQNEAQ (reference sequence). CDR3 region: CASSLAVGQNTEAFF. Here the CDR3 DNA reads TGTGCCAGCAGCTTAGCGGTAGGACAGAACACTGAAGCTTTCTTT.

V usage is TRBV6-6 and J usage is TRBJ2-2, with TRBD1 as a possible D gene (5 bases). Germline CDR1 and CDR2: MNHNY and SVGAGI (reference sequence). Trimming pared 6 bases from V and 4 bases from J, leaving 18 bases between. This CDR3 has 16 amino acids. The chain's CDR3 is CASSAATAQGTGELFF. In nucleotides, the CDR3 is TGTGCCAGCAGCGCCGCGACAGCTCAGGGCACCGGGGAGCTGTTTTTT.

The chain combines TRBV5-1 with TRBJ1-1, with D uncertain. The CDR3 consists of 14 residues. V was trimmed by 6 bases and J by 6 bases, leaving 18 bases between them. Germline V gene sequence: CDR1 SGHRS, CDR2 YFSETQ. DNA of the CDR3: TGCGCCAGCAAGCCCCGGGAGGGCCGGGCTGAAGCTTTCTTT. Its translation: CASKPREGRAEAFF.

This clone appeared once. The rearrangement joins TRBV7-6 to TRBJ1-1; 7 bases are shared with TRBD1. CDR1 and CDR2 from the germline V gene are SGHVS and FNYEAQ. The trim removed 2 bases at V and 2 bases at J, leaving 5 bases unmatched. The CDR3 is made up of 15 amino acids. The CDR3 DNA is TGTGCCAGCAGCTTAACAGGGGACTTAAACACTGAAGCTTTCTTT. This translates into CASSLTGDLNTEAFF.

The chain is built from TRBV6-6 and TRBJ2-5; 8 bases line up with TRBD1. This CDR3 has 14 amino acids. Germline loops: CDR1 MNHNY, CDR2 SVGAGI (reference sequence). The junction had 3 bases not matched to a gene; V was cut back by 2 bases and J by 4 bases. The DNA of the CDR3 is TGTGCCAGCAGTTACGCCAGGGGGCCAGAGACCCAGTACTTC. Its translation: CASSYARGPETQYF.

V usage is TRBV5-1 and J usage is TRBJ1-1, with D perhaps TRBD1 (5 bases). Germline lookup yields CDR1 SGHRS and CDR2 YFSETQ. The CDR3 runs to 13 residues. With 4 bases removed from V and 1 base from J, the gap between germline ends came to 8 bases. The CDR3 nucleotides are TGCGCCAGCAGCACTGGACAGAACACTGAAGCTTTCTTT. It is translated as CASSTGQNTEAFF.

A remark on this clone: The junction differs from germline at one of its ends, possibly a read error. The chain uses TRBV7-8 and TRBJ2-5, with a weak D call TRBD2 (6 bases). Germline V gene sequence: CDR1 SGHVS, CDR2 FQNEAQ. The CDR3 covers 13 residues. The CDR3 spells CASSLGVKGRDDF. The CDR3 DNA follows: TGTGCCAGCAGCTTAGGGGTGAAAGGGCGGGACGACTTC.

The chain carries TRBV5-4 and TRBJ2-7; 9 nucleotides match TRBD2. Germline CDR1 and CDR2: SGHNT and YYREEE (reference sequence). V lost 4 bases, J lost 5 bases, and 7 bases stayed unmatched. CDR3 length equals 14 residues. For the CDR3, the DNA is TGTGCCAGCAGCCCTCTAGCGGGGAACGACGAGCAGTACTTC. The encoded protein is CASSPLAGNDEQYF.

This sequence joins TRBV7-2 and TRBJ2-1; TRBD1 matches at 7 bases. The CDR3 length is 15 residues. With V trimmed by 5 bases and J by 0 bases, 4 bases remained unmatched. Germline V gene lookup returns CDR1 SGHTA and CDR2 FQGNSA. The CDR3 is CASSKGQSSYNEQFF. The CDR3 DNA follows: TGTGCCAGCAGCAAGGGACAGAGCTCCTACAATGAGCAGTTCTTC.

The V and J genes are TRBV6-5 and TRBJ2-2, with D perhaps matching TRBD2 (5 bases). The CDR3 runs to 14 residues. Germline-derived CDR1 and CDR2 are MNHEY and SVGAGI. V dropped 7 bases and J dropped 1 base, with 10 bases sitting between them. For the CDR3, the DNA is TGTGCCAGCAACAGCGGATGGAACACCGGGGAGCTGTTTTTT. This sequence encodes CASNSGWNTGELFF.

V and J are TRBV6-2 or TRBV6-3 and TRBJ2-1; D might be TRBD2 (7 bases). This CDR3 is 16 amino acids long. V lost 4 bases and J 7 bases, leaving 20 bases between the germline ends. The germline V gene has CDR1 MNHEY and CDR2 SVGEGT. The CDR3 region is CASSSIDRAGANEQFF. The CDR3 DNA sequence: TGTGCCAGCAGTTCCATAGATAGGGCGGGGGCTAATGAGCAGTTCTTC.

The chain carries TRBV24-1 and TRBJ2-3; possible D gene TRBD2, 5 bases. Germline assignment: CDR1 KGHDR and CDR2 SFDVKD. Trimming removed 3 bases from V and 6 bases from J, with 9 bases in between. The CDR3 runs to 13 residues. The CDR3, as DNA: TGTGCCACCAGTGATCCAACGGGGGATACGCAGTATTTT. Residues: CATSDPTGDTQYF.

This chain uses TRBV19 with TRBJ1-2; TRBD1 matches 8 bases. The J segment lost 4 bases and the V segment lost 7 bases, leaving 8 bases of the junction unmatched. The germline gives CDR1 LNHDA, CDR2 SQIVND (reference sequence). This CDR3 contains 14 residues. The CDR3 sequence: CASTYPGQVYGYTF. The CDR3 region has the DNA TGTGCCAGTACCTACCCGGGACAGGTCTATGGCTACACCTTC.